This T cell receptor (beta chain) was identified in a study of OX40 agonist ivuxolimab in advanced cancers. Study details: The study gave patients intravenous ivuxolimab at 0.01 to 10 mg/kg every 2 weeks.

Study results and caveats: Individuals who were partial responders at 0.1-3.0 mg/kg had clonal expansion that ranked among the lowest. More expanded clones were found, on average, in CD8+ than in CD4+ T cells.

Repertoires were generated with immunoSEQ multiplex PCR, while TCRdb's copy carries only in-frame clones and drops some. The sample has some 98,000 clones, 90% to 95% seen once. This clone appeared a single time. Its antigen is unidentified. CDR3 size: 21 residues. The V segment lost 2 bases and the J segment 0 bases; nucleotides outside the gene matches: 17. The V gene's germline CDR1 is SGHRS and CDR2 YFSETQ. The sequence came from an adult with an advanced solid tumor such as melanoma, head and neck, liver or kidney cancer. The material was CD4+ or CD8+ T cells sorted from blood, obtained in a trial of the OX40 agonist ivuxolimab. The V call is TRBV5-1, the J call TRBJ2-2; 9 bases map to TRBD1. CDR3 nucleotides: TGCGCCAGCAGCTTTACGAGATACAGGGGGCTAAATTTTTCGAACACCGGGGAGCTGTTTTTT. It translates to CASSFTRYRGLNFSNTGELFF.